One and the same sample provided the 25 T cell receptor beta chains below, sequenced in a study of PD-1 blockade in classical Hodgkin lymphoma. Relapse was seen in all patients after autologous stem cell transplantation, and brentuximab vedotin exposure was variable. The protocol was immunoSEQ multiplex PCR, while the TCRdb copy is restricted to in-frame clones and leaves out a portion. Among some 93,000 clones listed, roughly 87% were seen once. The material was peripheral blood mononuclear cells (PBMCs), obtained before the second cycle of nivolumab. Source of these receptors: a human donor with classical Hodgkin lymphoma.

The genes are TRBV2 and TRBJ2-1, with D possibly matching TRBD2 (6 bases). This CDR3 has 13 amino acids. Trimming cost V 7 bases and J 4 bases, with 11 bases left between them. In germline, CDR1 is SNHLY, CDR2 FYNNEI. The CDR3 loop reads CASKGDSYNEQFF. CDR3 sequence (DNA): TGTGCCAGCAAAGGGGACTCTTACAATGAGCAGTTCTTC.

This clone has more than one count but fewer than ten. Here the CDR3 DNA reads TGTGCCAGCAGAAACGGGGGAAGCTCCTACAATGAGCAGTTCTTC. It specifies CASRNGGSSYNEQFF. This chain links TRBV27 with TRBJ2-1; D might be TRBD2 (6 bases). Trimming stripped 6 bases from V and 0 bases from J, with 12 bases between. CDR1 and CDR2 (germline): MNHEY, SMNVEV (reference sequence). The CDR3 totals 15 residues.

V is TRBV9 and J is TRBJ1-1; the D gene is possibly TRBD1 (6 bases). V was trimmed by 0 bases and J by 4 bases, leaving 10 bases between them. Per the germline V gene, CDR1 is SGDLS and CDR2 is YYNGEE. The CDR3 is made up of 14 amino acids. As DNA, the CDR3 is TGTGCCAGCAGCGTAGATGGGGGGCTCACTGAAGCTTTCTTT. Translating gives CASSVDGGLTEAFF.

The chain recombines TRBV2 with TRBJ1-6, with D uncertain. The CDR3 sequence is 14 residues long. Trimming took off 5 bases at V and 13 bases at J, with 18 bases between the two ends. Germline V lookup: CDR1 SNHLY, CDR2 FYNNEI. In DNA form, the CDR3 reads TGTGCCAGCAGTTTTGGGGTTGCGCTTACTCCCCTCCACTTT. The encoded protein is CASSFGVALTPLHF.

The chain employs TRBV2 and TRBJ2-1, with TRBD2 matching over 10 bases. This CDR3 spans 18 amino acids. V lost 5 bases, J lost 0 bases, and 10 bases stayed unmatched. Germline-derived CDR1 and CDR2 are SNHLY and FYNNEI. The CDR3 loop reads CASSQASGGLSSYNEQFF. The CDR3 nucleotides are TGTGCCAGCAGTCAGGCTAGCGGGGGCCTGAGCTCCTACAATGAGCAGTTCTTC.

The gene calls are TRBV6-5 and TRBJ2-1; unclear D gene. V was pared by 0 bases and J by 5 bases, with 8 bases between. Germline loops: CDR1 MNHEY, CDR2 SVGAGI. The CDR3 has 14 amino acids. In DNA form, the CDR3 reads TGTGCCAGCAGTTACTCCAACAACCACAATGAGCAGTTCTTC. It is translated as CASSYSNNHNEQFF.

The rearrangement links TRBV4-1 to TRBJ1-1; TRBD1 agrees at 7 bases. Germline CDR1 is MGHRA and CDR2 is YSYEKL. Germline trimming cut 1 base from V and 4 bases from J; bases unmatched to any gene: 3. This CDR3 is built from 14 residues. CDR3 amino acids: CASSQGQGRTEAFF. CDR3 DNA: TGCGCCAGCAGCCAAGGACAGGGACGCACTGAAGCTTTCTTT.

The gene calls are TRBV7-2 and TRBJ2-1, with 12 positions matching TRBD2. The CDR3 has 15 amino acids. The V gene end was trimmed by 1 base and the J gene end by 10 bases; junction bases not matched to a gene: 5. Looked up from germline, CDR1 is SGHTA and CDR2 is FQGNSA. CDR3 DNA sequence: TGTGCCAGCAGCTTAGGACTAGCGGGAGTTGGCGAGCAGTTCTTC. It yields the protein CASSLGLAGVGEQFF. The whole variable domain, remainder taken from reference TRBV7-2 and TRBJ2-1, is GAGVSQSPSNKVTEKGKDVELRCDPISGHTALYWYRQSLGQGLEFLIYFQGNSAPDKSGLPSDRFSAERTGGSVSTLTIQRTQQEDSAVYLCASSLGLAGVGEQFFGPGTRLTVL.

The chain has TRBV5-4 and TRBJ1-1; 7 bases are shared with TRBD1. Germline CDR1 reads SGHNT; CDR2 reads YYREEE (reference sequence). With V trimmed by 0 bases and J by 5 bases, 4 bases remained unmatched. This CDR3 spans 14 amino acids. CDR3 nucleotide sequence: TGTGCCAGCAGCTTGGACGGGACAGTAACTGAAGCTTTCTTT. Encoded protein: CASSLDGTVTEAFF.

V usage is TRBV11-3 and J usage is TRBJ2-2; D not certain. This CDR3 has 13 residues. Trimming took off 2 bases at V and 3 bases at J, with 4 bases between the two ends. Germline lookup yields CDR1 SGHNT and CDR2 YENEEA. CDR3 sequence (DNA): TGTGCCAGCAGCTTAACTTACACCGGGGAGCTGTTTTTT. It specifies CASSLTYTGELFF.

This clone showed up just a few times. This chain links TRBV7-8 with TRBJ1-5; D not resolved. The CDR3 spans 12 residues. Germline CDR1 reads SGHVS; CDR2 reads FQNEAQ. Deletions cut 0 bases from V and 4 bases from J, with 1 base between. The CDR3 sequence: CASSLANQPQHF. The CDR3 DNA reads as TGTGCCAGCAGCTTAGCGAATCAGCCCCAGCATTTT.

The chain is built from TRBV2 and TRBJ2-2; D gene unclear. V was clipped by 3 bases and J by 4 bases, with 6 bases between them. Germline V gene data show CDR1 as SNHLY and CDR2 as FYNNEI. This CDR3 is 13 amino acids long. The CDR3 sequence is CASSDPTTGELFF. In nucleotides, the CDR3 is TGTGCCAGCAGTGACCCCACCACCGGGGAGCTGTTTTTT.

This clone was counted only a few times. The V and J genes are TRBV27 and TRBJ1-6; a weak D match, TRBD1 (5 bases). V lost 5 bases and J 7 bases, leaving 15 bases between the germline ends. The germline V gene has CDR1 MNHEY and CDR2 SMNVEV (reference sequence). CDR3 length: 15 residues. The CDR3: CASSTGTFSNSPLHF. CDR3 coding DNA: TGTGCCAGCAGTACCGGGACTTTTTCCAATTCACCCCTCCACTTT.

The chain is built from TRBV6-5 and TRBJ2-7; D may correspond to TRBD1 or TRBD2 (6 bases each). The V end lost 2 bases, the J end lost 5 bases, and 13 bases lay between the germline ends. The CDR3 runs to 14 residues. Germline V lookup: CDR1 MNHEY, CDR2 SVGAGI. This chain's CDR3 is CASSYTTGGDEQYF. CDR3 in DNA: TGTGCCAGCAGTTACACGACCGGGGGCGACGAGCAGTACTTC.

The chain has TRBV18 and TRBJ2-5; 7 nucleotides line up with TRBD2. The CDR3 loop spans 12 amino acids. Germline assignment: CDR1 KGHSH and CDR2 LQKENI. The J segment lost 5 bases and the V segment lost 3 bases, leaving 0 bases of the junction unmatched. The CDR3 DNA is TGTGCCAGCTCACCGGGGGGGGAGACCCAGTACTTC. This codes for CASSPGGETQYF. The entire variable domain, with the rest obtained from reference TRBV18 and TRBJ2-5, is as follows: NAGVMQNPRHLVRRRGQEARLRCSPMKGHSHVYWYRQLPEEGLKFMVYLQKENIIDESGMPKERFSAEFPKEGPSILRIQQVVRGDSAAYFCASSPGGETQYFGPGTRLLVL.

The chain is built from TRBV6-1 and TRBJ2-7, with 8 nucleotides matching TRBD2. The germline CDR1 and CDR2 sequences are MNHNS and SASEGT. The junction had 11 bases not matched to a gene; V was cut back by 0 bases and J by 7 bases. CDR3 size: 16 residues. CDR3 in amino acids: CASSEARLAFPFEQYF. The CDR3, as DNA: TGTGCCAGCAGTGAAGCCCGACTAGCGTTCCCCTTTGAGCAGTACTTC.

This chain links TRBV28 with TRBJ2-3; tentative D call: TRBD2 (5 bases). The CDR3 loop spans 12 amino acids. Trimming removed 9 bases at V and 2 bases at J, with 9 bases between. CDR1 is MDHEN and CDR2 is SYDVKM in the germline V gene. The CDR3 loop reads CASSDFTDTQYF. The CDR3 coding sequence is TGTGCCAGTAGCGACTTCACAGATACGCAGTATTTT. Looking up the rest from reference TRBV28 and TRBJ2-3 gives the full variable domain: DVKVTQSSRYLVKRTGEKVFLECVQDMDHENMFWYRQDPGLGLRLIYFSYDVKMKEKGDIPEGYSVSREKKERFSLILESASTNQTSMYLCASSDFTDTQYFGPGTRLTVL.

This clone showed up just a few times. The chain employs TRBV11-1 and TRBJ1-6; D gene ambiguous. This CDR3 spans 16 amino acids. Germline V CDR1 and CDR2: SGHAT, FQDESV (reference sequence). The V end was cut by 2 bases, the J end by 6 bases, with 14 bases between. CDR3 loop: CASSLSPDRSNSPLHF. CDR3 nucleotide sequence: TGTGCCAGCAGCTTAAGCCCAGATCGGTCTAATTCACCCCTCCACTTT.

V is TRBV5-4 and J is TRBJ2-3, with TRBD2 matching over 10 bases. The CDR3 totals 14 residues. V was pared by 5 bases and J by 4 bases, with 4 bases of the junction left unmatched. Germline lookup yields CDR1 SGHNT and CDR2 YYREEE (reference sequence). The CDR3 DNA sequence: TGTGCCAGCAGGGAGCGGGAGGGCCCAGATACGCAGTATTTT. Protein: CASREREGPDTQYF.

This clone was seen once. The chain uses TRBV10-3 and TRBJ2-5, with 11 bases fitting TRBD2. V was clipped by 3 bases and J by 4 bases; unmatched bases: 1. Germline CDR1 and CDR2: ENHRY and SYGVKD. CDR3 length: 14 residues. CDR3 residues: CAISELAGVETQYF. In nucleotides, the CDR3 is TGTGCCATCAGTGAACTAGCGGGGGTAGAGACCCAGTACTTC.

V is TRBV7-9 and J is TRBJ2-1; 7 bases match TRBD1. With V trimmed by 0 bases and J by 1 base, 0 bases remained unmatched. The V gene's germline CDR1 is SEHNR and CDR2 FQNEAQ (reference sequence). CDR3 size: 15 residues. CDR3 region: CASSLAQGSYNEQFF. CDR3 coding DNA: TGTGCCAGCAGCTTAGCACAGGGGTCCTACAATGAGCAGTTCTTC.

V and J are TRBV7-9 and TRBJ2-1; no firm D call. The V gene lost 2 bases and the J gene lost 2 bases, with 10 bases spanning the gap. Germline CDR1 is SEHNR and CDR2 is FQNEAQ (reference sequence). The CDR3 covers 15 residues. The CDR3 DNA reads TGTGCCAGCAGCTTACGCAAGACCCCCTACAATGAGCAGTTCTTC. It codes for CASSLRKTPYNEQFF.

This sequence joins TRBV19 and TRBJ2-1, with a possible D match to TRBD2 (6 bases). CDR1 is LNHDA and CDR2 is SQIVND in the germline V gene (reference sequence). The CDR3 is 16 amino acids. V shed 0 bases and J shed 1 base, with 10 bases lying between them. CDR3 residues: CASSIERGFSYNEQFF. The CDR3, as DNA: TGTGCCAGTAGTATAGAGCGGGGATTTTCCTACAATGAGCAGTTCTTC.

This rearrangement joins TRBV19 to TRBJ2-7; 8 nucleotides line up with TRBD1. The length of the CDR3 is 14 residues. Germline-derived CDR1 and CDR2 are LNHDA and SQIVND (reference sequence). J lost 2 bases, V lost 5 bases, and 5 bases had no gene match. The CDR3 coding sequence is TGTGCCAGTAGTCCCCGGGACAGGCCCTACGAGCAGTACTTC. It codes for CASSPRDRPYEQYF.

This chain links TRBV15 with TRBJ2-7; a possible D gene is TRBD2 (6 bases). Germline assignment: CDR1 LNHNV and CDR2 YYDKDF (reference sequence). Trimming stripped 1 base from V and 12 bases from J, with 16 bases between. This CDR3 has 13 amino acids. The CDR3 loop is CATSRVLGTELYF. The CDR3, as DNA: TGTGCCACCAGCAGAGTGCTAGGGACTGAGTTGTACTTC.